One and the same sample provided the 3 T cell receptor beta chains below, sequenced in a study of blood T cell repertoires in COVID-19. The table came from immunoSEQ multiplex PCR; TCRdb's copy has only in-frame clones and leaves some out. This table holds 90,000 or so clones, about 91% found once. The sequencing input was peripheral blood. Receptors were obtained from a man aged 55 to 69 with acute or convalescent COVID-19.

The chain recombines TRBV29-1 with TRBJ1-2; TRBD1 might be the D (5 bases). The germline V gene has CDR1 SQVTM and CDR2 ANQGSEA. V was cut by 2 bases and J by 5 bases, with 12 bases left in between. The CDR3 totals 13 residues. The CDR3 DNA sequence: TGCAGCGTTGAACTCCAGGGAGGGTATGGCTACACCTTC. Protein: CSVELQGGYGYTF.

This sequence joins TRBV29-1 and TRBJ1-2; the match to TRBD1 covers 9 bases. CDR3 length: 14 amino acids. From germline, CDR1 is SQVTM and CDR2 ANQGSEA. V shed 6 bases and J 4 bases; nucleotides not matched to a gene: 9. The CDR3 DNA reads TGCAGCGTGGGAGGGGACAGGGTTGGCTATGGCTACACCTTC. Its translation is CSVGGDRVGYGYTF.

This chain uses TRBV3-1 (or the pseudogene TRBV3-2) with TRBJ1-5; 9 bases are a match to TRBD1. V was clipped by 1 base and J by 2 bases; unmatched bases: 3. The CDR3 is 16 amino acids. Germline CDR1 LGHDT, CDR2 YNNKEL (reference sequence). CDR3 DNA sequence: TGTGCCAGCAGCCAAGGGACAGGGGCGGGCAATCAGCCCCAGCATTTT. It yields the protein CASSQGTGAGNQPQHF.